This T cell receptor beta chain was identified in a study of metastatic and nonmetastatic thyroid tumors (dated by TCRdb to 2018 to 2021). Regarding the research as a whole: Repertoires from peripheral blood and from tumor or nodule tissue samples of malignant and benign thyroid patients were compared. Broad study findings and their caveats: In both blood and tumor samples, TCR beta diversity was reported to be significantly higher in malignant tumors than in benign nodules.

The sample holds a few counts of this clone. Its antigen has not been determined. No per-base quality is available; no much larger clone lies one base away. Libraries were built with PCR. Data came from an Illumina HiSeq 4000. The TCR beta-chain CDR3 region of each patient was profiled by high-throughput sequencing. The authors processed their data as follows. A classifier to discriminate distant-metastatic papillary thyroid cancer patients was built from CDR3 differences across clinicopathological groups. The Shannon index was used to assess repertoire diversity, and the Morisita-Horn index was used to assess tumor-blood repertoire similarity. The public reads were reanalyzed by TCRdb: fastp trimming at Q25, MiXCR alignment, in-frame beta chains only. TCRdb, rather than the study authors, made the V and J calls. Within this sample are fewer than 25,000 clones, with around 23% of them counted one time only. The top ten clones comprise over 70% of the sample.

None of the patients had been given any treatment before thyroid surgery. Using T-cell receptor beta sequencing, the study looked back at clinical samples from patients collected from about 2012 to 2018. The CDR3 numbers 12 residues from cysteine through phenylalanine. Left in the record is the CDR3 DNA by itself, 36 bases read in frame from the first base. The germline V gene yields MNHNS for CDR1 and SASEGT for CDR2. V sheds 8 bases and J sheds 9 bases, leaving 14 bases between their ends. Sequenced material: blood. This receptor was taken from a male donor with papillary thyroid cancer or a benign thyroid nodule (not recorded which). Some clones in this sample may be carry-over from other donors' samples. The chain links TRBV6-1 with TRBJ2-1, with TRBD1 tentatively as D gene (6 bases match). The nucleotide sequence reads as follows: TGTGCCAGCTTGCACCAGGGGCGTGAGCAGTTCTTC. It is translated as CASLHQGREQFF.